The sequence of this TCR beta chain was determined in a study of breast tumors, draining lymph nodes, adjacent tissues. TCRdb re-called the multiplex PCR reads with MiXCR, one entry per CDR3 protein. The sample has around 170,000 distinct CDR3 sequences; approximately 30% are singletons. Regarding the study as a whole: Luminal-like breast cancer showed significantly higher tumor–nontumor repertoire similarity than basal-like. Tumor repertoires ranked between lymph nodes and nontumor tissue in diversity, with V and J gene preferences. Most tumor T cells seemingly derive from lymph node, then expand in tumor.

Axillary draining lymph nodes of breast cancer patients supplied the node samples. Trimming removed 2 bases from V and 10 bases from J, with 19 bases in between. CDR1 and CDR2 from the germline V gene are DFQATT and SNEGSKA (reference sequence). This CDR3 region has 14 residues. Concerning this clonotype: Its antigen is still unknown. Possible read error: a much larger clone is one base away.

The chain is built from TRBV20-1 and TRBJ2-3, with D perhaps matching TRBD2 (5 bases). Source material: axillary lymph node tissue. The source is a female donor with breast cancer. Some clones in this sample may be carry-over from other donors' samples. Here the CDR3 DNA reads TGCAGTGCTAGACGGCCGCAGACGGGGAATGCGCAGTATTTT. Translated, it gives CSARRPQTGNAQYF.